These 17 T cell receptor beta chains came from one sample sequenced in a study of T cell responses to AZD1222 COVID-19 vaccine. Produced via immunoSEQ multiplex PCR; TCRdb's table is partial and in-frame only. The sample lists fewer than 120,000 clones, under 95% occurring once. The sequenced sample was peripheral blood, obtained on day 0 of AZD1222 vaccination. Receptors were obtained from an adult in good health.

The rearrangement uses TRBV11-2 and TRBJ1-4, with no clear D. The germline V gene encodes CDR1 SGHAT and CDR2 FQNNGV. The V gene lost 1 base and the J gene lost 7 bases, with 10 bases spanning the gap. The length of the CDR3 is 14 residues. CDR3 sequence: CASSLGAGVEKLFF. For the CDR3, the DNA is TGTGCCAGCAGCTTAGGTGCCGGGGTTGAAAAACTGTTTTTT.

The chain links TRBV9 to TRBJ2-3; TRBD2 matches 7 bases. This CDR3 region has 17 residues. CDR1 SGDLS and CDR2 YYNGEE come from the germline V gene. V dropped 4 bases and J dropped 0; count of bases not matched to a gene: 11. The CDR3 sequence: CASSLPGGVTSTDTQYF. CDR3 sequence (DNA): TGTGCCAGCAGCTTACCTGGGGGGGTGACTAGCACAGATACGCAGTATTTT.

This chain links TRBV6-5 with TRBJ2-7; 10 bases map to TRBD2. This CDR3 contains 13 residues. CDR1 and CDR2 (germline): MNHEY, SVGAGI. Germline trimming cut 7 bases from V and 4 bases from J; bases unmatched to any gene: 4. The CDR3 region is CASNIAGGYEQYF. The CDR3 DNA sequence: TGTGCCAGCAATATAGCGGGGGGTTACGAGCAGTACTTC.

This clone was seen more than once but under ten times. Written as DNA, the CDR3 is TGTGCCAGCAGCCAAGCCGACTGGGGCACTGAAGCTTTCTTT. Its protein product is CASSQADWGTEAFF. The genes are TRBV3-1 (or the pseudogene TRBV3-2) and TRBJ1-1; D unclear. Trimming shortened V by 1 base and J by 4 bases, and 10 bases separated the two germline ends. Germline CDR1 is LGHDT and CDR2 is YNNKEL (reference sequence). The CDR3 consists of 14 residues.

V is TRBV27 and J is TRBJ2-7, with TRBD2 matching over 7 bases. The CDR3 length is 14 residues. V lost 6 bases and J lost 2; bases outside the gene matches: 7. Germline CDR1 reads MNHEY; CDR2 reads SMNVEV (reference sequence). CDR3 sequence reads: CASSMGGGTYEQYF. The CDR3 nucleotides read TGTGCCAGCAGCATGGGGGGGGGAACCTACGAGCAGTACTTC.

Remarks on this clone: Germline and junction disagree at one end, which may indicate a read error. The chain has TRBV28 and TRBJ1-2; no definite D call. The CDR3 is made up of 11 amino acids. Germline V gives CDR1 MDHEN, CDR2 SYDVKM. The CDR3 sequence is CAGRTNYGYTF. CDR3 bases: TGTGCCGGCAGAACTAACTATGGCTACACCTTC.

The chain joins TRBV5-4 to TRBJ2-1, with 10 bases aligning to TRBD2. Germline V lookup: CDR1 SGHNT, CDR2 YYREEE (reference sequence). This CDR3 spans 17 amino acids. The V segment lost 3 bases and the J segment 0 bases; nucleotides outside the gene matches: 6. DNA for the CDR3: TGTGCCAGCAGCTACCGGACTAGCGGAGACTCCTACAATGAGCAGTTCTTC. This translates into CASSYRTSGDSYNEQFF.

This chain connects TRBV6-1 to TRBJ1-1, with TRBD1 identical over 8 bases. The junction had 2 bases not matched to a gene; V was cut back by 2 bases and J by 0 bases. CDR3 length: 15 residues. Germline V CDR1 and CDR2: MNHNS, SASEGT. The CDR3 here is CASSERTGMNTEAFF. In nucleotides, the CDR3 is TGTGCCAGCAGTGAAAGGACAGGGATGAACACTGAAGCTTTCTTT.

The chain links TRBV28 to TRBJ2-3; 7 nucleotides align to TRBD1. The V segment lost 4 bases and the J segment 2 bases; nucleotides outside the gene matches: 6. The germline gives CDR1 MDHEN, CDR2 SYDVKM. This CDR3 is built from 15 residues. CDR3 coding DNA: TGTGCCAGCAGTTCAAGGGGGCCACACACAGATACGCAGTATTTT. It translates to CASSSRGPHTDTQYF.

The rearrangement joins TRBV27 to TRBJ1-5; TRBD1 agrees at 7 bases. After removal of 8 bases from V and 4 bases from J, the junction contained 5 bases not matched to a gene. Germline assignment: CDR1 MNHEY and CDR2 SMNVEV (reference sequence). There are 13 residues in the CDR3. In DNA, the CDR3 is TGTGCCAGCGGTTACAGGGGTAATCAGCCCCAGCATTTT. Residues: CASGYRGNQPQHF.

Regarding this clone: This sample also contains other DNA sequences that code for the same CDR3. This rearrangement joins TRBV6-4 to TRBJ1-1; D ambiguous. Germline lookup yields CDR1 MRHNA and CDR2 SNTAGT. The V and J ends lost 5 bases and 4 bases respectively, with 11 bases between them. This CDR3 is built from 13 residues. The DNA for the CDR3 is TGTGCCAGCAGTAGTGGGCCGGGCACTGAAGCTTTCTTT. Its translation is CASSSGPGTEAFF.

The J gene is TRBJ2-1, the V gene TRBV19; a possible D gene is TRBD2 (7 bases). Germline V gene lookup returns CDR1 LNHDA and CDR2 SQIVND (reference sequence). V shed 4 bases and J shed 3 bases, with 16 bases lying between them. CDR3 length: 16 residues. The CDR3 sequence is CASSREGGSGYNEQFF. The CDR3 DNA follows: TGTGCCAGTAGTAGGGAGGGGGGGTCCGGCTACAATGAGCAGTTCTTC.

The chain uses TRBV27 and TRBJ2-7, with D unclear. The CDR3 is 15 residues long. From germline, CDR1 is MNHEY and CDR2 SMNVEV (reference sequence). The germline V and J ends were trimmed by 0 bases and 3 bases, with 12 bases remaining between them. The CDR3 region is CASSLSVSLNYEQYF. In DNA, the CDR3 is TGTGCCAGCAGTTTATCGGTTAGCTTAAACTACGAGCAGTACTTC.

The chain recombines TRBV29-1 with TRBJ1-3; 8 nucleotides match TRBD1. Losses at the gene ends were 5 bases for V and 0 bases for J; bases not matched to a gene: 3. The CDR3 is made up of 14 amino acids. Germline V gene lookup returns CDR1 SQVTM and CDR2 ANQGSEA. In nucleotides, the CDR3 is TGCAGCGTTTTTACAGGGGGCTCTGGAAACACCATATATTTT. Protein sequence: CSVFTGGSGNTIYF.

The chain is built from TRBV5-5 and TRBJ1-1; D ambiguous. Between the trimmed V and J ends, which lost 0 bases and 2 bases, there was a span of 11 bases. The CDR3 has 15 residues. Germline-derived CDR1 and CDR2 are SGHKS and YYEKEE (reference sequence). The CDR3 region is CASSLEWGRNTEAFF. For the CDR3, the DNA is TGTGCCAGCAGCTTGGAGTGGGGTAGAAACACTGAAGCTTTCTTT.

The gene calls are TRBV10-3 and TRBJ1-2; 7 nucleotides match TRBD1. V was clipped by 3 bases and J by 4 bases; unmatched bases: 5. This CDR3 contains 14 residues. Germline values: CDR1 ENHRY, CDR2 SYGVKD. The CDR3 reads CAISDGDSGYGYTF. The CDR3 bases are TGTGCCATCAGTGACGGGGACAGTGGCTATGGCTACACCTTC.

CDR3 sequence (DNA): TGTGCCAGCGGAGGGACAGGTGGAAAACTGTTTTTT. This sequence encodes CASGGTGGKLFF. The chain joins TRBV28 to TRBJ1-4; the match to TRBD1 covers 8 bases. CDR3 size: 12 residues. The J segment lost 10 bases and the V segment lost 8 bases, leaving 6 bases of the junction unmatched. Germline lookup yields CDR1 MDHEN and CDR2 SYDVKM.